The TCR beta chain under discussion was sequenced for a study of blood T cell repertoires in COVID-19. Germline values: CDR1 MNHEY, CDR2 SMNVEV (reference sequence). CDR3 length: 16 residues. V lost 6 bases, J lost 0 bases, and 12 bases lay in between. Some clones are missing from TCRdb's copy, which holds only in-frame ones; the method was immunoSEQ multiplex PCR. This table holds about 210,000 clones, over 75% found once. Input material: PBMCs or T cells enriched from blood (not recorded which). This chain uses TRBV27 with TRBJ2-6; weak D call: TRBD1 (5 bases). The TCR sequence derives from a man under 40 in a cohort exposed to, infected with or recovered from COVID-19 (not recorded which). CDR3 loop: CASSRFQGSGANVLTF. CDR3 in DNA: TGTGCCAGCAGCCGCTTCCAGGGCTCTGGGGCCAACGTCCTGACTTTC.